Listed below are T cell receptor beta chains from one sample, sequenced in a study of human CD8 memory T cell subsets. TCRdb reanalyzed the 5' RACE reads and collapses them to one entry per CDR3 protein, without DNA. The sample table includes about 11,000 distinct CDR3 sequences. Sequencing was done on a sample of CD8+ stem-like memory T cells (TSCM and TCM) sorted from PBMCs. The receptor source for this set is a human donor in good health. The CDR3 runs from the conserved cysteine through the conserved F or W. Not every row has a clone size; where given, it reads once, few, many or a size class.

v_gene: TRBV7-8
abundance: .
j_gene: TRBJ2-1
CDR3aa: CASSVGNEQFF

v_gene: TRBV27
abundance: .
j_gene: TRBJ2-5
CDR3aa: CASSLSGQEETQYF

v_gene: TRBV28
abundance: .
j_gene: TRBJ2-3
CDR3aa: CASGTGTGVTDTQYF

v_gene: TRBV5-5
abundance: .
j_gene: TRBJ2-7
CDR3aa: CASREGTSGSPTPRLYEQYF

v_gene: TRBV20-1
abundance: .
j_gene: TRBJ1-2
CDR3aa: CSARESSHGYTF

v_gene: TRBV7-2
abundance: medium-sized
j_gene: TRBJ2-2
CDR3aa: CASSSADRQGTGELFF

v_gene: TRBV11-2
abundance: .
j_gene: TRBJ1-1
CDR3aa: CASSLEGPEAFF

v_gene: TRBV12-5
abundance: .
j_gene: TRBJ2-3
CDR3aa: CAQGGLLTDTQYF

v_gene: TRBV9
abundance: medium-sized
j_gene: TRBJ2-7
CDR3aa: CASRGDSYEQYF

v_gene: TRBV14
abundance: .
j_gene: TRBJ2-7
CDR3aa: CASSLGQGAYEQYF

v_gene: TRBV7-9
abundance: .
j_gene: TRBJ2-7
CDR3aa: CASSLAISGDRTYEQYF

v_gene: TRBV6-2/TRBV6-3
abundance: .
j_gene: TRBJ2-3
CDR3aa: CASSYSAAEPSTDTQYF

v_gene: TRBV30
abundance: .
j_gene: TRBJ2-2
CDR3aa: CAIMGGSGELFF

v_gene: TRBV20-1
abundance: .
j_gene: TRBJ2-1
CDR3aa: CSASGLALYNEQFF

v_gene: TRBV6-2/TRBV6-3
abundance: .
j_gene: TRBJ2-3
CDR3aa: CASSSGTSGGPRDTQYF

v_gene: TRBV11-2
abundance: .
j_gene: TRBJ2-7
CDR3aa: CASSHPGTQNEQYF

v_gene: TRBV28
abundance: .
j_gene: TRBJ2-1
CDR3aa: CASRRISYNEQFF

v_gene: TRBV3-1
abundance: .
j_gene: TRBJ2-5
CDR3aa: CASSLPDSQETQYF

v_gene: TRBV5-6
abundance: .
j_gene: TRBJ2-3
CDR3aa: CASSSLRESTDTQYF

v_gene: TRBV12-3/TRBV12-4
abundance: .
j_gene: TRBJ1-4
CDR3aa: CASSPDGTDNEKLFF

v_gene: TRBV28
abundance: .
j_gene: TRBJ2-7
CDR3aa: CASSPRTGESYEQYF

v_gene: TRBV12-3/TRBV12-4
abundance: .
j_gene: TRBJ2-7
CDR3aa: CASNLEGGIHEQYF

v_gene: TRBV5-1
abundance: .
j_gene: TRBJ2-1
CDR3aa: CASSSGQGARDEQFF

v_gene: TRBV2
abundance: .
j_gene: TRBJ2-3
CDR3aa: CASRGRGYPTDTQYF

v_gene: TRBV4-1
abundance: .
j_gene: TRBJ2-7
CDR3aa: CASSQGSESSGAQGDEQYF

v_gene: TRBV28
abundance: .
j_gene: TRBJ1-5
CDR3aa: CASSGTVYSNQPQHF

v_gene: TRBV3-1
abundance: .
j_gene: TRBJ2-7
CDR3aa: CASSHSSSYEQYF

v_gene: TRBV20-1
abundance: .
j_gene: TRBJ1-2
CDR3aa: CSALDSRGPVTNYGYTF

v_gene: TRBV5-1
abundance: .
j_gene: TRBJ2-1
CDR3aa: CASSLDLNRGNEQFF

v_gene: TRBV12-3/TRBV12-4
abundance: .
j_gene: TRBJ2-7
CDR3aa: CASRPGSGEQYF

v_gene: TRBV13
abundance: .
j_gene: TRBJ2-1
CDR3aa: CASSLSSQYNEQFF

v_gene: TRBV29-1
abundance: medium-sized
j_gene: TRBJ2-1
CDR3aa: CSVEDRTSGLNYNEQFF

v_gene: TRBV7-6
abundance: .
j_gene: TRBJ2-6
CDR3aa: CASSPGQPSGANVLTF

v_gene: TRBV9
abundance: .
j_gene: TRBJ2-7
CDR3aa: CASSVDGEPYEQYF

v_gene: TRBV7-9
abundance: medium-sized
j_gene: TRBJ1-1
CDR3aa: CASSLGLRKGSDTEAFF

v_gene: TRBV24-1
abundance: .
j_gene: TRBJ2-7
CDR3aa: CATSGTSGRNYEQYF

v_gene: TRBV28
abundance: .
j_gene: TRBJ2-1
CDR3aa: CASSSSLATPLNEQFF

v_gene: TRBV5-1
abundance: .
j_gene: TRBJ2-7
CDR3aa: CASSFTGNSYEQYF

v_gene: TRBV20-1
abundance: .
j_gene: TRBJ2-7
CDR3aa: CSASTRDYLYEQYF

v_gene: TRBV5-5
abundance: .
j_gene: TRBJ2-1
CDR3aa: CASSLGGRAHEQFF